Each of the 29 T cell receptor beta chains below was sequenced from the same sample in a study of identical twins. MiXCR was run by TCRdb on the 5' RACE reads, yielding one entry per CDR3 protein. Of about 720,000 distinct CDR3 sequences in the sample, about 20% are singletons; the top ten hold 10% to 15%. The data were also submitted as part of a second study, on T cells expressing NK-cell markers.

The sample taken for sequencing was PBMCs. These receptors originate from a woman aged 18-29 years in good health.

This clonotype was detected a few times. This chain joins TRBV7-8 and TRBJ2-7; 10 positions match TRBD1. The germline V gene encodes CDR1 SGHVS and CDR2 FQNEAQ. V was clipped by 5 bases and J by 3 bases; unmatched bases: 10. The CDR3 length is 16 residues. In DNA form, the CDR3 reads TGTGCCAGCAGCCGGATTTTCGGGACAGGGGTCTACGAGCAGTACTTC. It is translated as CASSRIFGTGVYEQYF.

This clonotype was seen a few times. V gene TRBV5-1 combines with J gene TRBJ2-1; no clear D. Germline CDR1 and CDR2: SGHRS and YFSETQ. The V and J ends lost 3 bases and 8 bases respectively, with 9 bases between them. The CDR3 loop spans 12 amino acids. CDR3 DNA: TGCGCCAGCAGCTCCCGCGGCCATGAGCAGTTCTTC. Translation: CASSSRGHEQFF.

This clonotype appeared a few times. The chain couples TRBV29-1 to TRBJ1-4; 7 bases map to TRBD1. Germline V gene lookup returns CDR1 SQVTM and CDR2 ANQGSEA. V lost 5 bases to trimming and J lost 6 bases; unmatched junction nucleotides: 9. The CDR3 is 14 residues long. CDR3 sequence reads: CSVLTTGIDEKLFF. The DNA of the CDR3 is TGCAGCGTTCTAACGACAGGGATCGATGAAAAACTGTTTTTT.

CDR3 amino acids: CASSPRERSGSNEQFF. CDR3 sequence (DNA): TGTGCCAGCAGCCCCAGGGAAAGGAGTGGTAGCAATGAGCAGTTCTTC. J is TRBJ2-1 and V is TRBV9, with D maybe TRBD1 (5 bases). CDR3 length: 16 residues. Germline CDR1 SGDLS, CDR2 YYNGEE. V lost 4 bases, J lost 6 bases, and 20 bases lay in between.

The genes are TRBV6-2 or TRBV6-3 and TRBJ1-1; D uncertain. Germline values: CDR1 MNHEY, CDR2 SVGEGT. The V end lost 2 bases, the J end lost 2 bases, and 6 bases lay between the germline ends. CDR3 size: 13 residues. The CDR3 DNA reads TGTGCCAGCAGTTACACCAGTAACACTGAAGCTTTCTTT. This translates into CASSYTSNTEAFF.

This clonotype was observed a few times. V gene TRBV20-1 combines with J gene TRBJ2-3, with 12 nucleotides matching TRBD2. Trimming cost V 3 bases and J 3 bases; bases outside gene matches: 4. This CDR3 has 15 amino acids. The germline gives CDR1 DFQATT, CDR2 SNEGSKA (reference sequence). CDR3 protein: CSARASGGETDTQYF. DNA for the CDR3: TGCAGTGCTAGGGCTAGCGGGGGGGAGACAGATACGCAGTATTTT.

The chain couples TRBV20-1 to TRBJ1-1; D is undetermined. V lost 1 base, J lost 10 bases, and 16 bases lay in between. Germline V gene lookup returns CDR1 DFQATT and CDR2 SNEGSKA (reference sequence). The CDR3 consists of 13 residues. This chain's CDR3 is CSARAPETGVAFF. CDR3 bases: TGCAGTGCTAGAGCCCCCGAAACCGGTGTAGCTTTCTTT.

The genes are TRBV12-3 or TRBV12-4 and TRBJ2-2, with 8 bases matching TRBD1. V shed 3 bases and J 3 bases; nucleotides not matched to a gene: 3. The CDR3 length is 15 residues. The CDR3 bases are TGTGCCAGCAGTTTGACAGGGGACCACACCGGGGAGCTGTTTTTT. Protein sequence: CASSLTGDHTGELFF.

There are a few counts of this clonotype. The V and J genes are TRBV2 and TRBJ2-7; possible D gene TRBD1, 6 bases. V was clipped by 3 bases and J by 9 bases, with 12 bases between them. The germline CDR1 and CDR2 sequences are SNHLY and FYNNEI. The CDR3 is made up of 12 amino acids. The CDR3 DNA is TGTGCCAGCAGTGACAGGGGTGGTTTGCAGTACTTC. This encodes CASSDRGGLQYF.

J is TRBJ2-7 and V is TRBV19; TRBD1 agrees at 9 bases. Germline V CDR1 and CDR2: LNHDA, SQIVND (reference sequence). V was pared by 9 bases and J by 1 base, with 1 base of the junction left unmatched. The CDR3 is 12 amino acids. In DNA, the CDR3 is TGTGCCAGGGGACAGGGTTCCTACGAGCAGTACTTC. Its protein is CARGQGSYEQYF.

This chain connects TRBV2 to TRBJ2-2; TRBD1 matches 10 bases. The CDR3 sequence is 16 residues long. From germline, CDR1 is SNHLY and CDR2 FYNNEI. The junction had 6 bases not matched to a gene; V was cut back by 8 bases and J by 0 bases. CDR3 region: CASGRDRGSNTGELFF. CDR3 DNA sequence: TGTGCCAGCGGCCGGGACAGGGGTTCGAACACCGGGGAGCTGTTTTTT.

The chain combines TRBV5-1 with TRBJ2-5; no reliable D call. This CDR3 is built from 14 residues. V was pared by 0 bases and J by 2 bases, with 8 bases between. Germline CDR1 reads SGHRS; CDR2 reads YFSETQ. As DNA, the CDR3 is TGCGCCAGCAGCTTGGGCCAACGGCAAGAGACCCAGTACTTC. It specifies CASSLGQRQETQYF.

This rearrangement joins TRBV25-1 to TRBJ2-5; TRBD1 matches at 10 bases. V dropped 10 bases and J dropped 5; count of bases not matched to a gene: 7. CDR1 and CDR2 from the germline V gene are MGHDK and SYGVNS. This CDR3 is 13 amino acids long. As DNA, the CDR3 is TGTGCCACCCGACAGGGGGCGAGGGAGACCCAGTACTTC. Translation gives CATRQGARETQYF.

This clonotype showed up just a few times. The rearrangement links TRBV12-3 or TRBV12-4 to TRBJ2-7; 8 bases are shared with TRBD2. Trimming removed 2 bases from V and 4 bases from J; junction bases left unmatched: 7. The CDR3 is 15 residues long. The CDR3: CASSLQGGGNYEQYF. The CDR3 region has the DNA TGTGCCAGCAGTTTACAAGGCGGGGGGAATTACGAGCAGTACTTC.

The chain uses TRBV6-1 and TRBJ2-1, with TRBD2 matching over 12 bases. Per the germline V gene, CDR1 is MNHNS and CDR2 is SASEGT. The CDR3 length is 16 residues. The ends lost 6 bases at V and 2 bases at J; junction bases unmatched: 5. CDR3 DNA: TGTGCCAGCAGCCAGACTAGCGGGAGTACCTACAATGAGCAGTTCTTC. This encodes CASSQTSGSTYNEQFF.

In DNA form, the CDR3 reads TGTGCCAGCAGCCAAGAACCGTCAGGGGGGAGCACAGATACGCAGTATTTT. Translated, it gives CASSQEPSGGSTDTQYF. The V and J genes are TRBV3-1 and TRBJ2-3; D is perhaps TRBD1 (7 bases). The CDR3 runs 17 residues. The V end lost 0 bases, the J end lost 0 bases, and 13 bases lay between the germline ends. Germline V lookup: CDR1 LGHDT, CDR2 YNNKEL (reference sequence).

This clonotype was recorded many times. The V call is TRBV6-2 or TRBV6-3, the J call TRBJ2-7; D is uncertain. The length of the CDR3 is 13 residues. V lost 6 bases and J 2 bases, leaving 11 bases between the germline ends. Germline V gene sequence: CDR1 MNHEY, CDR2 SVGEGT. CDR3 loop: CASSQTEPYEQYF. CDR3 coding DNA: TGTGCCAGCAGCCAGACGGAACCCTACGAGCAGTACTTC.

This chain uses TRBV27 with TRBJ2-7, with D possibly called TRBD1 or TRBD2 (5 bases each). The CDR3 has 16 residues. CDR1 MNHEY and CDR2 SMNVEV come from the germline V gene (reference sequence). Between the trimmed V and J ends, which lost 5 bases and 2 bases, there was a span of 19 bases. CDR3 protein: CASSPSWGRGPYEQYF. CDR3 sequence (DNA): TGTGCCAGCAGTCCCTCCTGGGGAAGGGGACCCTACGAGCAGTACTTC.

The chain joins TRBV12-3 or TRBV12-4 to TRBJ2-5; 10 positions agree with TRBD2. Trimming at V came to 3 bases and at J to 5 bases, leaving 9 bases not matched to a gene. The CDR3 loop spans 16 amino acids. This chain's CDR3 is CASSFIWTSGQETQYF. CDR3 DNA: TGTGCCAGCAGTTTTATCTGGACTAGCGGACAGGAGACCCAGTACTTC.

The rearrangement joins TRBV12-3 or TRBV12-4 to TRBJ2-7; D call uncertain. V lost 1 base, J lost 7 bases, and 8 bases lay in between. The CDR3 is made up of 12 amino acids. The CDR3 DNA reads as TGTGCCAGCAGTTTAGACCCCCGGGAGCAGTACTTC. It encodes CASSLDPREQYF.

V and J are TRBV6-5 and TRBJ2-1; TRBD2 aligns across 7 bases. The germline V gene encodes CDR1 MNHEY and CDR2 SVGAGI. The trim removed 8 bases at V and 6 bases at J, leaving 4 bases unmatched. There are 12 residues in the CDR3. The CDR3 spells CASLGLTNEQFF. The CDR3 DNA follows: TGTGCCAGCCTGGGACTAACCAATGAGCAGTTCTTC.

V gene TRBV2 combines with J gene TRBJ2-7; 10 bases are a match to TRBD2. The V gene's germline CDR1 is SNHLY and CDR2 FYNNEI. The CDR3 consists of 15 residues. After removal of 2 bases from V and 4 bases from J, the junction contained 5 bases not matched to a gene. The CDR3 loop reads CASSERASGSYEQYF. CDR3 nucleotide sequence: TGTGCCAGCAGTGAACGGGCTAGCGGGAGTTACGAGCAGTACTTC.

This clonotype came up a few times. This chain uses TRBV12-3 or TRBV12-4 with TRBJ2-3; D possibly corresponds to TRBD2 (5 bases). This CDR3 has 13 amino acids. V dropped 7 bases and J dropped 2 bases, with 10 bases sitting between them. In nucleotides, the CDR3 is TGTGCCAGCATTCGGACTCCCACAGATACGCAGTATTTT. It translates to CASIRTPTDTQYF.

This clonotype was observed many times. This sequence joins TRBV5-5 and TRBJ2-1, with a possible D match to TRBD1 (5 bases). This CDR3 is built from 15 residues. Germline V CDR1 and CDR2: SGHKS, YYEKEE (reference sequence). Trimming left V 1 base short and J 7 bases short, with 15 bases between. The CDR3 spells CASSLRTLTGNEQFF. The CDR3 DNA follows: TGTGCCAGCAGCTTGCGGACACTAACTGGGAATGAGCAGTTCTTC.

The V gene is TRBV12-3 or TRBV12-4, the J gene TRBJ2-3; D is uncertain. The CDR3 runs 12 residues. Deletions cut 7 bases from V and 8 bases from J, with 13 bases between. CDR3: CASNLRLGTQYF. CDR3 DNA: TGTGCCAGCAATCTTCGGCTGGGTACGCAGTATTTT.

In its sample, this clonotype was seen many times. The V call is TRBV6-5, the J call TRBJ2-2; 10 nucleotides match TRBD1. CDR3 length: 16 residues. Germline V CDR1 and CDR2: MNHEY, SVGAGI. V dropped 7 bases and J dropped 4; count of bases not matched to a gene: 9. CDR3 in amino acids: CASTSVWTGGTGELFF. The CDR3 region has the DNA TGTGCCAGCACTTCCGTCTGGACAGGGGGCACCGGGGAGCTGTTTTTT.

The V gene is TRBV6-6, the J gene TRBJ2-2; a weak D match, TRBD2 (6 bases). The V gene's germline CDR1 is MNHNY and CDR2 SVGAGI (reference sequence). The length of the CDR3 is 13 residues. Trimming took 7 bases from V and 3 from J, leaving 9 bases between them. The CDR3 loop reads CASNREYTGELFF. The CDR3, as DNA: TGTGCCAGCAACCGGGAGTACACCGGGGAGCTGTTTTTT.

This sequence joins TRBV29-1 and TRBJ2-2, with a possible D match to TRBD1 (6 bases). The CDR3 runs to 14 residues. Trimming took off 2 bases at V and 11 bases at J, with 18 bases between the two ends. Germline V gene lookup returns CDR1 SQVTM and CDR2 ANQGSEA. The CDR3 spells CSVEQQTQGKELFF. The CDR3 coding sequence is TGCAGCGTTGAACAACAAACCCAGGGGAAAGAGCTGTTTTTT.

This clonotype was recorded a few times. The chain has TRBV6-5 and TRBJ1-2, with D uncertain. The germline V gene has CDR1 MNHEY and CDR2 SVGAGI. V shed 0 bases and J shed 4 bases, with 21 bases lying between them. The CDR3 extends over 18 amino acids. The CDR3 spells CASSYSTRIMGPCYGYTF. The DNA for the CDR3 is TGTGCCAGCAGTTACTCGACCCGAATAATGGGTCCTTGCTATGGCTACACCTTC.